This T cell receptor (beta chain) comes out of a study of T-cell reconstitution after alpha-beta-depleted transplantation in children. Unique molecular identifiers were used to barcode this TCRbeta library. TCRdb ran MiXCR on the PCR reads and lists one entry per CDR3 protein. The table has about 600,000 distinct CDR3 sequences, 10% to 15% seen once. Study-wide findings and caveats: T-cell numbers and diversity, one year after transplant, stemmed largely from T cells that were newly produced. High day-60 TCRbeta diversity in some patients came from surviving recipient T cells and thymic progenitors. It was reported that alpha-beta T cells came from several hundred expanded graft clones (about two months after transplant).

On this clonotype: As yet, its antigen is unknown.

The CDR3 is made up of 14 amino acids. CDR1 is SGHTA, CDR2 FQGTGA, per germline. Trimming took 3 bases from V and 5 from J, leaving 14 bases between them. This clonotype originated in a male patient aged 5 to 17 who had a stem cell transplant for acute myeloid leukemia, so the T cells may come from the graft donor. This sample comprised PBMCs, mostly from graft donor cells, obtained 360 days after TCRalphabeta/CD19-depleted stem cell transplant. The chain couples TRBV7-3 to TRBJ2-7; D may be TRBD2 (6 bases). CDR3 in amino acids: CASSLLGGNNEQYF. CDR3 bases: TGTGCCAGCAGCTTGCTCGGCGGGAACAACGAGCAGTACTTC.